These T cell receptor beta chains were read from a single sample in a study of tumor-infiltrating lymphocytes in primary liver carcinoma. From the multiplex PCR reads, TCRdb called clonotypes with MiXCR, one entry per CDR3 protein. Of 100,000 to 150,000 distinct CDR3 sequences in the sample, 60% to 80% were seen once. Sequenced sample: liver tumor tissue from sampling region 3. These receptors were collected from a woman aged 60-75 years with primary liver carcinoma and hepatitis B virus infection. The CDR3 runs from the conserved cysteine through the conserved F or W. A D gene is named only where the DNA matches it firmly. Rows may omit the clone size; those that give it use once, few, many or a size class.

j_gene,abundance,v_gene,d_gene,CDR3aa,CDR3nt
TRBJ1-1,NA,TRBV29-1,NA,CRVVQTRGTEAFF,TGCAGAGTTGTTCAAACGAGAGGGACTGAAGCTTTCTTT
TRBJ2-5,NA,TRBV6-5,NA,CASSYRLQKTQYF,TGTGCCAGCAGTTACAGGCTCCAAAAGACCCAGTACTTT
TRBJ1-4,NA,TRBV11-2,NA,CASSLGLRGRNEKLFF,TGTGCCAGCAGTTTAGGTCTCAGGGGCCGGAATGAAAAGCTGTTTTTT
TRBJ2-7,NA,TRBV7-9,NA,CASSSFPRRSQEQYF,TGTGCCAGCAGCTCGTTCCCTCGGAGGAGCCAGGAGCAGTACTTC
TRBJ2-3,many,TRBV28,TRBD1,CASSWGQGFTDTQYF,TGTGCCAGCAGTTGGGGACAGGGCTTCACAGATACGCAGTATTTT
TRBJ2-1,NA,TRBV6-1,TRBD2,CAGSEGASGSNEQFF,TGTGCCGGCAGTGAAGGGGCTAGCGGGAGCAATGAGCAGTTCTTC
TRBJ2-1,few,TRBV28,NA,CASRRDFLSSYNEQFF,TGTGCCAGCAGACGGGACTTCCTGAGCTCCTACAATGAGCAGTTCTTC
TRBJ1-5,NA,TRBV30,NA,CACEGGSKTKPLHF,TGTGCCTGTGAGGGGGGCTCCAAGACCAAGCCCCTGCATTTT
TRBJ2-6,NA,TRBV12-3/TRBV12-4,NA,CASSQGVSRANVLTF,TGTGCCAGCAGTCAAGGAGTTTCTAGGGCCAACGTCCTGACTTTC
TRBJ2-7,NA,TRBV6-6,TRBD2,CASSYILAGGHYEQYF,TGTGCCAGCAGTTACATACTAGCGGGAGGGCACTACGAGCAATACTTC
TRBJ2-3,NA,TRBV11-2,NA,CGSSGGGVGGTQYF,TGTGGCAGCAGCGGCGGGGGCGTGGGAGGTACGCAGTATTTT
TRBJ1-4,NA,TRBV7-9,NA,CASSLSTGGHLNEKLFF,TGTGCCAGCAGCCTTTCGACAGGTGGACATCTTAATGAAAAACTGTTTTTT
TRBJ1-1,many,TRBV5-5,NA,CASSFTGSTEAFF,TGTGCCAGCAGCTTTACAGGGAGCACTGAAGCTTTCTTT
TRBJ2-1,few,TRBV5-1,TRBD2,CASSSSPGSGRDYNEQFF,TGCGCCAGCAGCTCCTCCCCTGGGAGCGGGAGGGACTACAATGAGCAGTTCTTC
TRBJ2-5,once,TRBV6-5,NA,CASSYSLLDQETQYF,TGTGCCAGCAGTTACTCGCTTCTCGACCAAGAGACCCAGTACTTT
TRBJ2-7,NA,TRBV7-2,NA,CASSLGSLWEQYF,TGTGCCAGCAGCTTAGGGTCCCTGTGGGAGCAGTACTTC
TRBJ1-5,NA,TRBV28,NA,CARNLLGGVSNQPQHF,TGTGCCAGGAACCTATTGGGCGGGGTTAGCAATCAGCCCCAGCATTTT
TRBJ1-1,NA,TRBV6-1,NA,CASGFAFTETFF,TGTGCCAGTGGGTTTGCCTTCACTGAAACTTTCTTT
TRBJ1-1,once,TRBV6-2/TRBV6-3,NA,CANTATANTEGFF,TGTGCCAACACTGCGACAGCGAACACTGAAGGTTTCTTT
TRBJ2-3,NA,TRBV11-3,TRBD2,CASSRTSGTIDAQYF,TGTGCCAGCAGCCGAACTAGCGGGACAATTGATGCGCAGTATTTT
TRBJ2-1,NA,TRBV7-9,TRBD1,CASSLGRTGLMDEQFF,TGTGCAAGCAGCTTAGGCCGGACAGGGCTGATGGATGAGCAGTTCTTC
TRBJ2-1,NA,TRBV29-1,TRBD2,CGVLGFPGISGRTSSYNEQFF,TGCGGCGTTCTAGGGTTCCCCGGGATTAGCGGGAGGACAAGCTCCTACAATGAGCAGTTCTTC
TRBJ2-6,NA,TRBV5-6,NA,CTSNFLEGSGANVLTF,TGTACCAGCAACTTTTTGGAGGGCTCTGGGGCCAACGTCCTGACTTTC
TRBJ1-2,NA,TRBV6-1,NA,CVSRFGSTNCGYTF,TGTGTCAGCAGATTTGGCAGCACTAACTGTGGCTACACCTTC
TRBJ2-6,many,TRBV12-3/TRBV12-4,NA,CASSSSGRTGANVLTF,TGTGCCAGCAGTTCCTCAGGGAGAACTGGGGCCAACGTCCTGACTTTC
TRBJ2-1,once,TRBV11-3,TRBD1,CASNSGGKSYNEQFF,TGTGCCAGCAACTCAGGGGGAAAATCCTACAATGAGCAGTTCTTC
TRBJ1-2,NA,TRBV11-2,NA,CVSSSIRGNDGYTF,TGTGTCAGCAGCTCAATCCGGGGGAATGATGGCTACACGTTC
TRBJ2-3,NA,TRBV12-3/TRBV12-4,TRBD2,CASTPLAGVTDAQYF,TGCGCCAGCACCCCACTAGCGGGGGTCACAGATGCGCAGTATTTT
TRBJ1-1,NA,TRBV6-6,NA,CASSYSGELNIEAFF,TGTGCCAGCAGTTACTCCGGTGAACTGAACATTGAAGCTTTCTTT
TRBJ2-6,many,TRBV6-1,NA,CASSDHPTFSGANVLTF,TGTGCCAGCAGTGATCACCCAACATTCTCTGGGGCCAACGTCCTGACTTTC
TRBJ1-1,many,TRBV30,NA,CAWSLRQEAFF,TGTGCCTGGAGTTTGCGGCAGGAAGCTTTCTTT
TRBJ1-6,many,TRBV4-1,TRBD1,CASSLSSQGANSPLHF,TGCGCCAGCAGCCTTTCATCGCAGGGGGCTAATTCACCCCTCCACTTT
TRBJ2-3,few,TRBV25-1,NA,CASTDVGGRTDTQYF,TGTGCCAGCACAGACGTCGGGGGCCGGACAGATACGCAGTATTTT